This T cell receptor beta chain was sequenced for a study of tumor-infiltrating lymphocytes in primary liver carcinoma. Study-wide points: Tumors had a significantly higher top-250-clone fraction than blood (p = 0.039).

The study co-extracted DNA and RNA from around 20-30 mg of unsorted bulk tissue. Surgical resection was the treatment these patients received for primary liver carcinoma. A primer matching the constant region was used to make TCR beta cDNA from about 500 ng of total RNA. Nested multiplex PCR, run for three rounds with slightly modified ARM-PCR, yielded TCR beta libraries. The first two PCR rounds used TRBV1-TRBV30 primers with a Cbeta primer, nine to eleven cycles each. TCRdb reprocessed the multiplex PCR reads with MiXCR, giving one entry per CDR3 protein. The sample records 85,000 to 100,000 distinct CDR3 sequences, approximately 68% being singletons. This clonotype was recorded many times. No antigen is known for it. Germline V lookup: CDR1 SQVTM, CDR2 ANQGSEA. The CDR3 is 13 residues long. Trimming cost V 6 bases and J 0 bases; bases outside gene matches: 3.

The sample was tumor-adjacent normal liver tissue. This receptor was identified in a man aged 40-49 years with primary liver carcinoma and hepatitis B virus infection. The V and J genes are TRBV29-1 and TRBJ1-1; 8 bases fit TRBD1. The CDR3 DNA reads TGCAGCGTACGGACAGGGCTGAACACTGAAGCTTTCTTT. This sequence encodes CSVRTGLNTEAFF.